The clone carrying this T cell receptor beta chain was seen more than once but under ten times. Its antigen is not identified. This sample stems from a study of T cell repertoires in cytomegalovirus infection. Study in general: Public TCR beta signature analysis indicated the presence of both CMV infection and matching HLA type. Study-level findings and limits: CMV-specific TCR beta clonotypes restricted by HLA-C were the ones dominating the ex vivo response.

TCRdb used MiXCR to reprocess the reads, holding one entry per CDR3 protein. The data contain some 300,000 distinct CDR3 sequences, about a sixth of them singletons. Per germline, CDR1 LGHDT and CDR2 YNNKEL (reference sequence). The CDR3 totals 14 residues. V was clipped by 2 bases and J by 7 bases; unmatched bases: 5. This clonotype was sampled from a human donor in good health (CMV status not recorded). Some clones in this sample may be carry-over from other donors' samples. The chain combines TRBV3-1 with TRBJ2-7; 10 bases are shared with TRBD2. Material: PBMCs. In DNA, the CDR3 is TGTGCCAGCAGCCAACAGCGGGGGGGCCGGGAGCAGTACTTC. It is translated as CASSQQRGGREQYF.